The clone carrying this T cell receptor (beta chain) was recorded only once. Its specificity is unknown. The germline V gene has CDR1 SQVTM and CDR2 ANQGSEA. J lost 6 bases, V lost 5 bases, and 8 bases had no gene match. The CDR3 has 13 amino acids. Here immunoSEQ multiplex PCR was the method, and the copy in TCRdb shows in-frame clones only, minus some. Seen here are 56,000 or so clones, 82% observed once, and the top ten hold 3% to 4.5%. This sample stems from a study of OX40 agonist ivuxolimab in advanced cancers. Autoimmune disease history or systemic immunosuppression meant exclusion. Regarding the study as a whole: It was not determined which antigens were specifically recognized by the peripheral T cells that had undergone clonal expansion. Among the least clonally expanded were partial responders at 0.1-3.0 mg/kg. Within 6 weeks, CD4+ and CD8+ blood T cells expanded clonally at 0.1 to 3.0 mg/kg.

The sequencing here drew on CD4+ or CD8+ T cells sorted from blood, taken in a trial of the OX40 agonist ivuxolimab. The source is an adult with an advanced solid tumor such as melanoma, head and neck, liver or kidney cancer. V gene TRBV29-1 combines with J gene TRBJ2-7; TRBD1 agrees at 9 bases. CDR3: CSVPGQGSFEQYF. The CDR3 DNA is TGCAGCGTTCCGGGACAGGGAAGTTTCGAGCAGTACTTC.